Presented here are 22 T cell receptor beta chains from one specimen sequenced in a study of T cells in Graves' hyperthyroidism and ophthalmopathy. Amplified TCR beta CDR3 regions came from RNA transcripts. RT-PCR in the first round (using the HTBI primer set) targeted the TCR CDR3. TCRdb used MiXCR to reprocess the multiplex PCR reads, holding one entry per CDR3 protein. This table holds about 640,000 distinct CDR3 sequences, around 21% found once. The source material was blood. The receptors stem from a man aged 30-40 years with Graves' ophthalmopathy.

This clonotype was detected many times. The CDR3 reads CAWTTFSGGRQETQYF. The CDR3 DNA follows: TGTGCCTGGACGACCTTTAGCGGAGGGAGGCAAGAGACCCAGTACTTC. The rearrangement uses TRBV30 and TRBJ2-5; a weak D match, TRBD2 (6 bases). The CDR3 is 16 amino acids. Germline CDR1 GTSNPN, CDR2 SVGIG (reference sequence). The V end lost 4 bases, the J end lost 2 bases, and 20 bases lay between the germline ends.

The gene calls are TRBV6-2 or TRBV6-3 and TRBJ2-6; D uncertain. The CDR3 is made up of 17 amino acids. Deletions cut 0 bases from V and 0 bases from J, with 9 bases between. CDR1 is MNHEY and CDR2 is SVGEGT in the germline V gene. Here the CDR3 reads CASSYSRHISGANVLTF. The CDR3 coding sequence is TGTGCCAGCAGTTACTCGAGACACATCTCTGGGGCCAACGTCCTGACTTTC.

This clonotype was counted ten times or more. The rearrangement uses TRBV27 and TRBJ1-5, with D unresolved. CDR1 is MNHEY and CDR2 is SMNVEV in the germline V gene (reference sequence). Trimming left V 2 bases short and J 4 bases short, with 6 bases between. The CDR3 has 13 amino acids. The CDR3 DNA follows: TGTGCCAGCAGTTTAAATGGTAATCAGCCCCAGCATTTT. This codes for CASSLNGNQPQHF.

The CDR3 DNA reads TGTGCCAGCCAAGGGGACGGCGGTAGGCCCCAGCATTTT. Amino acids: CASQGDGGRPQHF. The V and J genes are TRBV2 and TRBJ1-5; D possibly corresponds to TRBD1 (5 bases). CDR3 size: 13 residues. Germline V gene sequence: CDR1 SNHLY, CDR2 FYNNEI. The ends were cut back, 8 bases at V and 9 bases at J, with 17 bases in the middle. Filled out from reference TRBV2 and TRBJ1-5, the complete variable domain reads EPEVTQTPSHQVTQMGQEVILRCVPISNHLYFYWYRQILGQKVEFLVSFYNNEISEKSEIFDDQFSVERPDGSNFTLKIRSTKLEDSAMYFCASQGDGGRPQHFGDGTRLSIL.

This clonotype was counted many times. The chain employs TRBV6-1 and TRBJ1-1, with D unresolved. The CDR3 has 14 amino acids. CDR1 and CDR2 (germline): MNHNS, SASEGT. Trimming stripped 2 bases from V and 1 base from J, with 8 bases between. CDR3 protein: CASSERTGNTEAFF. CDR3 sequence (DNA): TGTGCCAGCAGTGAACGGACTGGGAACACTGAAGCTTTCTTT.

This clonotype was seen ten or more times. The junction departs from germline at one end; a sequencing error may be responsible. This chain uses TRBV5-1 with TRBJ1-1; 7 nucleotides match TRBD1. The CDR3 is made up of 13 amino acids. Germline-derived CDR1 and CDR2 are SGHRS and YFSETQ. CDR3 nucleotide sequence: TGTGCCAGCAGGGGGACAGAGAACACTGAAGCTTTCTTT. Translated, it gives CASRGTENTEAFF.

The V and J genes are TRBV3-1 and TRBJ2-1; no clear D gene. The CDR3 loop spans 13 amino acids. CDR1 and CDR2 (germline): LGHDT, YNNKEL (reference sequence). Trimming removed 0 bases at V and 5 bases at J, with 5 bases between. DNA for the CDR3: TGTGCCAGCAGCCAAGATCAGAACAATGAGCAGTTCTTC. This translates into CASSQDQNNEQFF.

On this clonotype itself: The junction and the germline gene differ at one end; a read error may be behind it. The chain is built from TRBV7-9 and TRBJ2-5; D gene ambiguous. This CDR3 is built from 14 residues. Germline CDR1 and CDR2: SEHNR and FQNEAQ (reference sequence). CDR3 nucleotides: TGTGCCAGCAGCCAGTCCGGTGACCAAGGGACCCAGTACTTC. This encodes CASSQSGDQGTQYF.

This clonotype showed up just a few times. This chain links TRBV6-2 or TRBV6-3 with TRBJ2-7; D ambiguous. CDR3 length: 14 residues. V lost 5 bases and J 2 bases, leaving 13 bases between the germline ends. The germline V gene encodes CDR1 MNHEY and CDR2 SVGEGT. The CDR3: CASSPRFPAYEQYF. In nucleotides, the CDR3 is TGTGCCAGCAGTCCCCGTTTCCCGGCCTACGAGCAGTACTTC.

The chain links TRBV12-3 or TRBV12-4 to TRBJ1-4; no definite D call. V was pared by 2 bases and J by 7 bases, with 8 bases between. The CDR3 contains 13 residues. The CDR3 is CASSLRIFEKLFF. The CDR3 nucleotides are TGTGCCAGCAGTTTAAGGATATTTGAAAAACTGTTTTTT.

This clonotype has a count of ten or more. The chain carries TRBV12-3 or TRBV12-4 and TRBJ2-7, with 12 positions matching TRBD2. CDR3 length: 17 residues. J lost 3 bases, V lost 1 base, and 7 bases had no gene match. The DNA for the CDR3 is TGTGCCAGCAGTTTAGGTTCCCTAGCGGGAGGGGGCTACGAGCAGTACTTC. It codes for CASSLGSLAGGGYEQYF.

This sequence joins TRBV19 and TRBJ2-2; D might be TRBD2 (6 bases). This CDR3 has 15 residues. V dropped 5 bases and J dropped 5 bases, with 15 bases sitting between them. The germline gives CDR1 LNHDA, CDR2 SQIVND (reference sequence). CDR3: CASSLTRGWTGELFF. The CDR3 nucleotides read TGTGCCAGTAGTCTGACTAGAGGATGGACCGGGGAGCTGTTTTTT.

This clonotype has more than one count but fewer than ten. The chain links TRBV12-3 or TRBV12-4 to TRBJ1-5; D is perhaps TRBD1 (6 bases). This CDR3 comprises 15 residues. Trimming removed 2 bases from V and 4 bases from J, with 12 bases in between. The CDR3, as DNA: TGTGCCAGCAGTTTAAAAGTAACAGGGAATCAGCCCCAGCATTTT. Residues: CASSLKVTGNQPQHF.

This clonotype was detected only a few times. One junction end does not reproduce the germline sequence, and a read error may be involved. CDR3 nucleotide sequence: TGTGCCAGCGGGGCTAGCGGGAGCTATGAGCGGTTCTTC. Amino acid sequence: CASGASGSYERFF. The gene calls are TRBV2 and TRBJ2-1; TRBD2 aligns across 10 bases. This CDR3 is 13 amino acids long. Germline values: CDR1 SNHLY, CDR2 FYNNEI. Complete variable domain (other parts from reference TRBV2 and TRBJ2-1): EPEVTQTPSHQVTQMGQEVILRCVPISNHLYFYWYRQILGQKVEFLVSFYNNEISEKSEIFDDQFSVERPDGSNFTLKIRSTKLEDSAMYFCASGASGSYERFFGPGTRLTVL.

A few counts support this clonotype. CDR3 sequence reads: CASSLGGPDRGAVGYTF. The DNA of the CDR3 is TGTGCCAGCAGTTTAGGAGGCCCGGACAGGGGGGCGGTTGGCTACACCTTC. The J gene is TRBJ1-2, the V gene TRBV27; TRBD1 matches 10 bases. V lost 2 bases to trimming and J lost 7 bases; unmatched junction nucleotides: 13. The CDR3 runs 17 residues. Per the germline V gene, CDR1 is MNHEY and CDR2 is SMNVEV (reference sequence).

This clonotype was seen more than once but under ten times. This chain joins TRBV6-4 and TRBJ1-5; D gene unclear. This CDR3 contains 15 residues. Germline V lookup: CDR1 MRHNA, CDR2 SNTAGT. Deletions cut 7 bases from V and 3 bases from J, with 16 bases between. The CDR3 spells CASTPAPGFNQPQHF. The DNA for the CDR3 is TGTGCCAGCACCCCTGCCCCGGGTTTCAATCAGCCCCAGCATTTT.

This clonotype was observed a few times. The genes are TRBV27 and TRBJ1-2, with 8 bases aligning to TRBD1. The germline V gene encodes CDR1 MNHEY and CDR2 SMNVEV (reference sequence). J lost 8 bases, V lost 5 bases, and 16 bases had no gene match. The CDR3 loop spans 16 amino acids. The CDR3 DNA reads TGTGCCAGCAGTGGGGGGGACAGGATCCTTGGGGAAGGCTACACCTTC. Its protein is CASSGGDRILGEGYTF.

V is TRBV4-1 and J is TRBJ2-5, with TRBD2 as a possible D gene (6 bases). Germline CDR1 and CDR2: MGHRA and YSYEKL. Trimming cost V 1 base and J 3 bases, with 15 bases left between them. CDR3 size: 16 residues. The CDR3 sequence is CASSQGGRQFKETQYF. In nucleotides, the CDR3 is TGCGCCAGCAGCCAAGGGGGGAGGCAGTTTAAAGAGACCCAGTACTTC.

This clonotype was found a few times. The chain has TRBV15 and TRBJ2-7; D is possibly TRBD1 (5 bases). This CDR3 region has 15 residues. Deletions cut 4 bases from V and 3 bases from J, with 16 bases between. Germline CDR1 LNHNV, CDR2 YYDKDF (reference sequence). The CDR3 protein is CATSTIPREDYEQYF. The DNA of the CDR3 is TGTGCCACCAGCACTATTCCCAGGGAAGACTACGAGCAGTACTTC.

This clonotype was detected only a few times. The CDR3 protein is CASSQRISGNQETQYF. In DNA form, the CDR3 reads TGTGCCAGCAGCCAACGCATTAGCGGGAACCAAGAGACCCAGTACTTC. J is TRBJ2-5 and V is TRBV3-1, with 8 bases identical to TRBD2. V was pared by 2 bases and J by 0 bases, with 5 bases of the junction left unmatched. CDR3 size: 16 residues. Germline-derived CDR1 and CDR2 are LGHDT and YNNKEL (reference sequence).

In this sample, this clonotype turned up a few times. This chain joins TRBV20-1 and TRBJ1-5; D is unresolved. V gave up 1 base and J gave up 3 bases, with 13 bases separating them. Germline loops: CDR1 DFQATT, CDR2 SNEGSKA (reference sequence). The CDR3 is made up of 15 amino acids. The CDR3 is CSARAGVGANQPQHF. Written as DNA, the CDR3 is TGCAGTGCTAGAGCCGGCGTCGGCGCCAATCAGCCCCAGCATTTT.

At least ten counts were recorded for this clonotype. The CDR3 loop reads CASGTGGTSGGYNEQFF. The CDR3 coding sequence is TGTGCCAGCGGGACAGGGGGTACTAGCGGGGGTTACAATGAGCAGTTCTTC. V and J are TRBV2 and TRBJ2-1; D possibly matches TRBD1 or TRBD2 (11 bases each). This CDR3 region has 17 residues. The germline gives CDR1 SNHLY, CDR2 FYNNEI. Trimming cost V 8 bases and J 4 bases, with 24 bases left between them.